Described below is a single TCR beta chain sequence and its context. What it binds is unknown. Trimming pared 5 bases from V and 7 bases from J, leaving 15 bases between. CDR1 SGHTA and CDR2 FQGTGA come from the germline V gene. The CDR3 loop spans 13 amino acids. Some clones are missing from TCRdb's copy, which holds only in-frame ones; the method was immunoSEQ multiplex PCR. The profile shows 1.6 million or so clones, approximately 97% of them singletons. The data derive from a study of shared clonotypes between healthy human individuals. Study-wide points: Donor clonotype sharing was expected to depend on sequencing depth. In contrast to clonotypes shared by all four donors, non-shared clonotypes had lower generation probabilities.

This clonotype was sampled from a man in his thirties or forties in good health. J is TRBJ2-7 and V is TRBV7-3; D could derive from TRBD1 or TRBD2 (5 bases each). Source material: naive CD4+ T cells sorted from blood. Stated subset: CD45RA+ positively selected. CDR3 region: CASSDTGTREQYF. CDR3 coding DNA: TGTGCCAGCAGCGACACCGGGACCAGGGAGCAGTACTTC.